This is a list of T cell receptor beta chains from one sample in a study of CD8+ T cells in alopecia areata. Sequencing used immunoSEQ multiplex PCR; TCRdb keeps in-frame clones, though not all of them. This table has about 130,000 clones, around 50% appearing once. The source was CD8+ T cells sorted from blood, collected at week 4, from a patient treated with tofacitinib. Receptors were obtained from a human donor with alopecia areata. CDR3s include the opening cysteine and the closing phenylalanine or tryptophan. A D gene is named only where the DNA matches it firmly. Clone size, where shown, is once, few, many, or a class for clones that have expanded.

j_gene	d_gene	v_gene	abundance	CDR3nt	CDR3aa
TRBJ1-2	-	TRBV7-2	few	TGTGCCAGCAGCCCTCATTCGGCTGACTATGGCTACACCTTC	CASSPHSADYGYTF
TRBJ2-7	-	TRBV7-9	few	TGTGCCAGCAGCACCGCCTCTTACGAGCAGTACTTC	CASSTASYEQYF
TRBJ2-7	-	TRBV4-2	-	TGTGCTAGCAGCCATCTGGGTGGGCTAGGGGAGCAGTACTTC	CASSHLGGLGEQYF
TRBJ2-3	-	TRBV7-9	-	TGTGCCAGCAGCTCGACCACAGGTCCGCTAGGCACAGATACGCAGTATTTT	CASSSTTGPLGTDTQYF
TRBJ1-4	-	TRBV29-1	-	TGCAGCGCCGCCCCTGGCCCGAGGGGACTTAATGAAAAACTGTTTTTT	CSAAPGPRGLNEKLFF
TRBJ2-1	-	TRBV5-6	-	TGTGCCAGCAGCTTGGGGGGTTTTGGACGGAGTGAGCAGTTCTTC	CASSLGGFGRSEQFF
TRBJ2-5	TRBD1	TRBV7-9	once	TGTGCCAGCAGCCCGCGGACAGGGCCACAGGAGACCCAGTACTTC	CASSPRTGPQETQYF
TRBJ2-7	TRBD2	TRBV7-8	-	TGTGCCAGCAGCCCGGGACTAGCGGGGGCTTCCCCTTACGAGCAGTACTTC	CASSPGLAGASPYEQYF
TRBJ2-2	-	TRBV7-6	few	TGTGCCAGCAGCTTACCCCTGGGAGAGCTGTTTTTT	CASSLPLGELFF
TRBJ1-3	-	TRBV30	few	TGTGCCTGGAGTTTAGTCGGAAACACCATATATTTT	CAWSLVGNTIYF
TRBJ1-1	-	TRBV6-5	-	TGTGCCAGCAGGCCTAGGGGAAGCACTGAAGCTTTCTTT	CASRPRGSTEAFF
TRBJ2-5	TRBD2	TRBV6-6	few	TGTGCCAGCAGTTACGGTCTAGCGGGGGGCGAGGAGACCCAGTACTTC	CASSYGLAGGEETQYF